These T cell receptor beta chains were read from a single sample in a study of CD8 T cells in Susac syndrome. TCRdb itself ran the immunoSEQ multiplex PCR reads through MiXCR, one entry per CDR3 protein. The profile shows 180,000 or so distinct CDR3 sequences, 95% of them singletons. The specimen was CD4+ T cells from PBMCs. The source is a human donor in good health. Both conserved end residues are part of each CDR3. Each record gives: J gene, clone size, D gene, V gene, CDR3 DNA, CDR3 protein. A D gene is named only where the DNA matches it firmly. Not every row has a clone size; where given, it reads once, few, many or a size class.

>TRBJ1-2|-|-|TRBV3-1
TGTGCCAGCAGCCAAGTGCAGGATTCCTATGGCTACACCTTC
CASSQVQDSYGYTF
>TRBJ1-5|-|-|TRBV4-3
TGCGCCAGCAGCCAAGGGTTCGGCAATCAGCCCCAGCATTTT
CASSQGFGNQPQHF
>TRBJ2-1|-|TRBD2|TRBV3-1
TGTGCCAGCAGCCACCATGCTACCGGGACTAGCGGGAGTGGTGAGCAGTTCTTC
CASSHHATGTSGSGEQFF
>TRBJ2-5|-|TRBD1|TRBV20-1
TGCAGTGCTAGGATTTTGGGACAGCAACAAGAGACCCAGTACTTC
CSARILGQQQETQYF
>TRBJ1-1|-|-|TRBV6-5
TGTGCCAGCAGTTACAGGCCAGCCACTGAAGCTTTCTTT
CASSYRPATEAFF
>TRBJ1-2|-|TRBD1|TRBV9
TGTGCCAGCAGCGAAAGGGGGGCACAGGGGAGAGGCTATGGCTACACCTTC
CASSERGAQGRGYGYTF
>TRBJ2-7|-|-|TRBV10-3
TGTGCCATCAGTGAGAGGGCCGCCTACGAGCAGTACTTC
CAISERAAYEQYF
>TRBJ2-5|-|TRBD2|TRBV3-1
TGTGCCAGCAGCCAAGGAGGTAGCGGGATGGGGACCCAGTACTTC
CASSQGGSGMGTQYF
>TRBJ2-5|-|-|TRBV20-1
TGCAGTGCAAGTTGGTCAGGGAGGGGGAAGACCCAGTACTTC
CSASWSGRGKTQYF
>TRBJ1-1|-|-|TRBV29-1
TGCAGCGCCAAGGCCCTGGACACTGAAGCTTTCTTT
CSAKALDTEAFF
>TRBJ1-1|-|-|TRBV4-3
TGCGCCAGCAGACCCCGGACCGCTGTTCCTGAAGCTTTCTTT
CASRPRTAVPEAFF
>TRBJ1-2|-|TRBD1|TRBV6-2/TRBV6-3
TGTGCCAGCAGTTTCATCAGGACAGGGGGCGGCTATGGCTACACCTTC
CASSFIRTGGGYGYTF
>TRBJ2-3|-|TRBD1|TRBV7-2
TGTGCCAGCAGCGTGGGACAGGGGGCGAACGCAGATACGCAGTATTTT
CASSVGQGANADTQYF
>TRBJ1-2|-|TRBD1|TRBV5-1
TGCGCCAGCAGCTCCCGGACAGGGAGCATCGACTATGGCTACACCTTC
CASSSRTGSIDYGYTF
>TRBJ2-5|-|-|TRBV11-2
TGTGCCAGCAGCCCTCCTCTCGGCCTCATGGAGACCCAGTACTTC
CASSPPLGLMETQYF
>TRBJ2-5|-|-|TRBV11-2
TGTGCCAGCAGGGCGGACAGAGAAGAGACCCAGTACTTC
CASRADREETQYF
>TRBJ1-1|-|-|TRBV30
TGCGCGAGTCATCGGAACACTGAAGCTTTCTTT
CASHRNTEAFF
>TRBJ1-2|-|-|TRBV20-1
TGCAGTGCTGAAGCCCACCCTAAGGGCTATGGCTACACCTTC
CSAEAHPKGYGYTF
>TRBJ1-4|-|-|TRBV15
TGTGCCACCAGCAGAGAGTTGGGGCAACTGTTTTTT
CATSRELGQLFF
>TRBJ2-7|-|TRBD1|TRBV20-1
TGCAGTGCTAGACAGGGGGAGCCCTACGAGCAGTACTTC
CSARQGEPYEQYF
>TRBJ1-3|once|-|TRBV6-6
TGTGCCAGCAGTTACCCGAACCTGGATGGAAACACCATATATTTT
CASSYPNLDGNTIYF
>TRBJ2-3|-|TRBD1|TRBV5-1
TGCGCCAGCAGCTTGGAGACAGGGACGGGGACAGATACGCAGTATTTT
CASSLETGTGTDTQYF
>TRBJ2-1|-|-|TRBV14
TGTGCCAGCAGCCGCTCCGACTGGTACAATGAGCAGTTCTTC
CASSRSDWYNEQFF
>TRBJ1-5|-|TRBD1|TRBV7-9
TGTGCCAGCAGTGTAGCAGGGGGCGGTCAGCCCCAGCATTTT
CASSVAGGGQPQHF
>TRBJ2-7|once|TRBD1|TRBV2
TGTGCCAGTCGACAGGGTTGGTCCTACGAGCAGTACTTC
CASRQGWSYEQYF
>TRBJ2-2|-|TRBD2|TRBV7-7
TGTGCTAGCAGTCACACTAGCGGGTCGAACACCGGGGAGCTGTTTTTT
CASSHTSGSNTGELFF
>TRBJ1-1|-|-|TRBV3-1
TGTGCCAGCAGCCTGGGGTGGGAGATTGAAGCTTTCTTT
CASSLGWEIEAFF
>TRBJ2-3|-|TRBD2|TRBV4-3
TGCGCCAGCAGCCAAGACCGCGGGAGTTCAGATACGCAGTATTTT
CASSQDRGSSDTQYF
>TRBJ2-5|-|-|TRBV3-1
TGTGCCAGCAGCCTAGCCATGGAGACCCAGTACTTC
CASSLAMETQYF
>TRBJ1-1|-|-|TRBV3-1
TGTGCCAGCAGCCAAGATGAGGGGGGGCCAGCTTTCTTT
CASSQDEGGPAFF
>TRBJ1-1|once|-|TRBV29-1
TGCAGCGTCGGGATTTTGATGGACACTGAAGCTTTCTTT
CSVGILMDTEAFF
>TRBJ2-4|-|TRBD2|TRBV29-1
TGCAGCGTTGGCGGGGAGGGCGTGAACATTCAGTACTTC
CSVGGEGVNIQYF
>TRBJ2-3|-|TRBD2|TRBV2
TGTGCCAGCAGGCGACTAGCGGGGGGCCCAGATACGCAGTATTTT
CASRRLAGGPDTQYF
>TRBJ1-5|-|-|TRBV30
TGTGCCTGGACCGCGGACAGTCATAGCAATCAGCCCCAGCATTTT
CAWTADSHSNQPQHF
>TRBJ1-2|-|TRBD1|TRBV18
TGTGCCAGCTCAAGTTCAGGGGGCAGCGGCTACACCTTC
CASSSSGGSGYTF
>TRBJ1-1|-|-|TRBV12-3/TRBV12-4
TGTGCCAGCAGCCCATGGGGGTCTGACGGCGAAGCTTTCTTT
CASSPWGSDGEAFF
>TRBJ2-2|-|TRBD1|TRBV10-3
TGTGCCTCGGGACAGGGTGGCACCGGGGAGCTGTTTTTT
CASGQGGTGELFF
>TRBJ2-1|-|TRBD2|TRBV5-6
TGTGCCAGCATCCCGCCCGGGGGGGCCTACAATGAGCAGTTCTTC
CASIPPGGAYNEQFF
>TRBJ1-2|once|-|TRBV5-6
TGTGCCAGCAGCGATACGAGCGGCCTTGGCTACACCTTC
CASSDTSGLGYTF
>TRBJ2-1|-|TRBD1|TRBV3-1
TGTGCCAGCAGCGGAAGTGAGGGGGCGGATGAGCAGTTCTTC
CASSGSEGADEQFF
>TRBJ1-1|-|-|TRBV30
TGTGCCTGGGACAGAGTGAACACTGAAGCTTTCTTT
CAWDRVNTEAFF
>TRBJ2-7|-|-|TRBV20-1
TGCAGTGCCCGAGGCGCAGTCGGCGAGCAGTACTTC
CSARGAVGEQYF
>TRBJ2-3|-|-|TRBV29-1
TGCAGCGTTGAAAAGGGGATCACAGATACGCAGTATTTT
CSVEKGITDTQYF
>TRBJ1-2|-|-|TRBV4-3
TGCGCCAGCAGCCAAAGAATAGGGAACTATGGCTACACCTTC
CASSQRIGNYGYTF
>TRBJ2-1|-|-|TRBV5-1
TGCGCCAGCAGCTCTGGACGGGGCAATGAGCAGTTCTTC
CASSSGRGNEQFF
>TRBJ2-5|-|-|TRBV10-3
TGTGCCTCTAATACGGGGGAAAAAGAGACCCAGTACTTC
CASNTGEKETQYF
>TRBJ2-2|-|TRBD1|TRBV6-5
TGTGCCAGCAGTTATCGACCGGGACAGGGGTTCACCGGGGAGCTGTTTTTT
CASSYRPGQGFTGELFF
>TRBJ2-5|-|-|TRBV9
TGTGCCAGCAGCGTGGCAGGGCGGGAGACCCAGTACTTC
CASSVAGRETQYF
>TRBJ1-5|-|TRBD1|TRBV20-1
TGCAGTGCTTCGCGGGACAGGGCCTCTGGGGCGGCCCAGCATTTT
CSASRDRASGAAQHF
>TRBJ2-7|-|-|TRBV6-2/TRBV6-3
TGTGCCAGCAGCTATTGGCCGAAGGCGCAGTACTTC
CASSYWPKAQYF
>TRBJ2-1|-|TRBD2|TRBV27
TGTGCCAGCAGCACTCCCGGGACTAGCGCAAGTCGAGGGTACAATGAGCAGTTCTTC
CASSTPGTSASRGYNEQFF
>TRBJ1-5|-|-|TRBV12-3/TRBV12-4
TGTGCCAGCACCCAGTCGGGGAATCAGCCCCAGCATTTT
CASTQSGNQPQHF
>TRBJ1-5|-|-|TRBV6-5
TGTGCCAGCAGTTACAGGGCGGTAAGCAATCAGCCCCAGCATTTT
CASSYRAVSNQPQHF
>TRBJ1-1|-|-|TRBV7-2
TGTGCCAGCAGCAAGGACGGATTAAACACTGAAGCTTTCTTT
CASSKDGLNTEAFF
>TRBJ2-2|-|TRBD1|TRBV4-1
TGCGCCAGCAGCCAGGGATCAGACAGGGCAGTATCCGGGGAGCTGTTTTTT
CASSQGSDRAVSGELFF
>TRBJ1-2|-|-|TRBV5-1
TGCGCCAGCAGCTCAGGGCATTCCGGCTACACCTTC
CASSSGHSGYTF
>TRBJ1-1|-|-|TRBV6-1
TGTGCCAGCAGTTCCGATTGGCGGGCTTTCTTT
CASSSDWRAFF
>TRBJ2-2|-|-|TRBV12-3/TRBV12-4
TGTGCCAGCAGTAACAGGGACACCGGGGAGCTGTTTTTT
CASSNRDTGELFF
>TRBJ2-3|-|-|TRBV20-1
TGCAGTGCTAGAGCCACGGGATCGAGAGATACGCAGTATTTT
CSARATGSRDTQYF
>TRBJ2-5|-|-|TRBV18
TGTGCCAGCTCACCGCTTAAGGAAGAGACCCAGTACTTC
CASSPLKEETQYF